This TCR beta chain was sequenced in a study of control samples from healthy donors and cancer patients. The germline gives CDR1 SQVTM, CDR2 ANQGSEA. Trimming stripped 3 bases from V and 0 bases from J, with 5 bases between. The CDR3 runs 12 residues. TCRdb keeps only in-frame clones here, not all; method: immunoSEQ multiplex PCR. The sample holds about 120,000 clones, more than 70% seen once. V gene TRBV29-1 combines with J gene TRBJ1-2; no clear D gene. The sequencing sample was made of blood. This receptor was identified in a middle-aged man in good health. In DNA form, the CDR3 reads TGCAGCGTTGATTCGGCTAACTATGGCTACACCTTC. It yields the protein CSVDSANYGYTF.